This T cell receptor beta chain comes out of a study of blood T cell repertoires in COVID-19. TCRdb's table, derived via immunoSEQ multiplex PCR, lists solely in-frame clones and lacks some. The table has roughly 90,000 clones, roughly 76% seen once. This CDR3 is 15 amino acids long. The V gene's germline CDR1 is SGHTS and CDR2 YDEGEE. The ends were cut back, 7 bases at V and 2 bases at J, with 19 bases in the middle. This sequence originates from a woman older than 75 with active or convalescent COVID-19. Source material: peripheral blood. The chain joins TRBV5-8 to TRBJ2-7; TRBD2 might be the D (6 bases). In nucleotides, the CDR3 is TGTGCCAGCGGCCCAACCTCTTGGAGGGCCTACGAGCAGTACTTC. It codes for CASGPTSWRAYEQYF.